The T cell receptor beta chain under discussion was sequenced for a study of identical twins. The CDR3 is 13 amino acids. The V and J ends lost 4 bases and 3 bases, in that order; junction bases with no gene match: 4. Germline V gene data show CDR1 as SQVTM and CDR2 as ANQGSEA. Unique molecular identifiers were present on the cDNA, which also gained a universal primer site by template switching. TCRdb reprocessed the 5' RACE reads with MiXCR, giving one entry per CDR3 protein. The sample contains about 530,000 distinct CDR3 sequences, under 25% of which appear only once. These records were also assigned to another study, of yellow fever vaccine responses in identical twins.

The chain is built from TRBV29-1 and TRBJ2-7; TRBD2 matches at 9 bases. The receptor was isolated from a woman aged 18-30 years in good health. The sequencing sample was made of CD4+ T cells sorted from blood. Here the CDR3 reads CSVGERGDYEQYF. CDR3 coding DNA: TGCAGCGTTGGGGAGCGGGGGGACTACGAGCAGTACTTC.